Each of the 12 T cell receptor beta chains below was sequenced from the same sample in a study of blood T cell repertoires in COVID-19 (dated by TCRdb to 2020 to 2022). Library generation was performed with the immunoSEQ multiplex PCR assay. The table comes from immuneACCESS by way of TCRdb, which keeps in-frame sequences with V and J called. Part of the clones is missing from these tables; in studies checked, under half for an unresolved V gene and the rest for unknown reasons. Recorded for this sample are a few hundred thousand clones; 89% of them occurred a single time. In total, the top ten clones hold about 9.9% of the sample. Input material: PBMCs or T cells enriched from blood (not recorded which). Receptors were obtained from a woman in her 40s who had recovered from COVID-19.

This clone appeared a few times. In nucleotides, the CDR3 is TGTGCCAGCAGCTTACTCTCTAGAATAGAGACCCAGTACTTC. Protein sequence: CASSLLSRIETQYF. The J gene is TRBJ2-5, the V gene TRBV7-2; D remains unclear. The germline CDR1 and CDR2 sequences are SGHTA and FQGNSA. This CDR3 has 14 amino acids. Between the trimmed V and J ends, which lost 2 bases and 4 bases, there was a span of 11 bases. Using reference TRBV7-2 and TRBJ2-5 for the parts outside the CDR3, the full variable domain is GAGVSQSPSNKVTEKGKDVELRCDPISGHTALYWYRQSLGQGLEFLIYFQGNSAPDKSGLPSDRFSAERTGGSVSTLTIQRTQQEDSAVYLCASSLLSRIETQYFGPGTRLLVL.

The V call is TRBV30, the J call TRBJ1-2; possibly TRBD1 for D (6 bases). Germline V CDR1 and CDR2: GTSNPN, SVGIG (reference sequence). Trimming took 4 bases from V and 9 from J, leaving 18 bases between them. The CDR3 is 13 residues long. Written as DNA, the CDR3 is TGTGCCTGGACCAGCGGGGGGGGCTCCAGCTACACCTTC. This translates into CAWTSGGGSSYTF.

This sequence joins TRBV19 and TRBJ2-7; D is perhaps TRBD1 (5 bases). The CDR3 covers 14 residues. Germline loops: CDR1 LNHDA, CDR2 SQIVND (reference sequence). V lost 2 bases and J lost 0, with 8 bases in between. As DNA, the CDR3 is TGTGCCAGTAGTATACAGGGCCACTCCTACGAGCAGTACTTC. The encoded protein is CASSIQGHSYEQYF.

This clone was seen once. The V call is TRBV28, the J call TRBJ1-4; 7 nucleotides match TRBD1. The CDR3 consists of 15 residues. From germline, CDR1 is MDHEN and CDR2 SYDVKM. V gave up 2 bases and J gave up 8 bases; unmatched junction bases: 8. The CDR3, as DNA: TGTGCCAGCAGTTTAGGTGGCAGGGGGAACGAAAAACTGTTTTTT. Its protein is CASSLGGRGNEKLFF.

The chain recombines TRBV7-2 with TRBJ2-7; the match to TRBD2 covers 8 bases. CDR1 is SGHTA and CDR2 is FQGNSA in the germline V gene. Trimming removed 5 bases from V and 2 bases from J; junction bases left unmatched: 5. CDR3 size: 14 residues. Written as DNA, the CDR3 is TGTGCCAGCAGCGCGGGACTAGGGCCCTACGAGCAGTACTTC. Its translation: CASSAGLGPYEQYF. Full variable domain (missing parts from reference TRBV7-2 and TRBJ2-7): GAGVSQSPSNKVTEKGKDVELRCDPISGHTALYWYRQSLGQGLEFLIYFQGNSAPDKSGLPSDRFSAERTGGSVSTLTIQRTQQEDSAVYLCASSAGLGPYEQYFGPGTRLTVT.

The chain recombines TRBV6-4 with TRBJ1-1; 7 nucleotides align to TRBD1. Trimming took 4 bases from V and 4 from J; bases not matched to a gene: 6. CDR3 length: 14 amino acids. The V gene's germline CDR1 is MRHNA and CDR2 SNTAGT. The CDR3: CASSATTGVTEAFF. The CDR3 region has the DNA TGTGCCAGCAGTGCCACAACAGGGGTCACTGAAGCTTTCTTT.

The chain links TRBV11-3 to TRBJ1-3, with D unresolved. Looked up from germline, CDR1 is SGHNT and CDR2 is YENEEA. V was clipped by 5 bases and J by 0 bases, with 11 bases between them. This CDR3 comprises 15 residues. In DNA form, the CDR3 reads TGTGCCAGCAGCCGGGGAGGCTCCTCTGGAAACACCATATATTTT. Amino acid sequence: CASSRGGSSGNTIYF.

The chain has TRBV7-2 and TRBJ2-1, with D tentatively TRBD2 (6 bases). The CDR3 runs 13 residues. Trimming stripped 0 bases from V and 10 bases from J, with 10 bases between. Germline V gene sequence: CDR1 SGHTA, CDR2 FQGNSA. The CDR3 loop reads CASSLARLAEQFF. The DNA of the CDR3 is TGTGCCAGCAGCTTAGCGCGTCTAGCGGAGCAGTTCTTC.

The chain joins TRBV5-1 to TRBJ2-1, with a tentative D call TRBD2 (7 bases). The CDR3 sequence is 15 residues long. V was cut by 2 bases and J by 4 bases, with 13 bases left in between. The germline CDR1 and CDR2 sequences are SGHRS and YFSETQ. The DNA of the CDR3 is TGCGCCAGCAGCTTAGGCGGGGGCAGATACAATGAGCAGTTCTTC. Translating it yields CASSLGGGRYNEQFF.

This clone was seen only a few times. The DNA for the CDR3 is TGCGCCAGCAGCCAAGAAAGCGGTTACCAGGGGGGCTCTGGAAACACCATATATTTT. Amino acid sequence: CASSQESGYQGGSGNTIYF. The gene calls are TRBV4-1 and TRBJ1-3, with TRBD1 matching 7 bases. The CDR3 extends over 19 amino acids. V shed 0 bases, J shed 0 bases, and the junction held 11 bases outside the gene matches. CDR1 is MGHRA and CDR2 is YSYEKL in the germline V gene.

The rearrangement uses TRBV5-1 and TRBJ2-7, with 12 nucleotides matching TRBD2. Germline-derived CDR1 and CDR2 are SGHRS and YFSETQ. With V trimmed by 0 bases and J by 3 bases, 1 base remained unmatched. The CDR3 length is 15 residues. CDR3 coding DNA: TGCGCCAGCAGCTTGGTGACTAGCGGGGGCTACGAGCAGTACTTC. Translation gives CASSLVTSGGYEQYF.

The chain couples TRBV7-2 to TRBJ2-7, with D possibly matching TRBD1 (6 bases). This CDR3 contains 17 residues. Germline V gene data show CDR1 as SGHTA and CDR2 as FQGNSA. Deletions cut 1 base from V and 2 bases from J, with 18 bases between. The CDR3 DNA is TGTGCCAGCAGCTTAGTACCTCCAGGCAGGGGAGCCTACGAGCAGTACTTC. Amino acids: CASSLVPPGRGAYEQYF. The entire variable domain, with the rest obtained from reference TRBV7-2 and TRBJ2-7, is as follows: GAGVSQSPSNKVTEKGKDVELRCDPISGHTALYWYRQSLGQGLEFLIYFQGNSAPDKSGLPSDRFSAERTGGSVSTLTIQRTQQEDSAVYLCASSLVPPGRGAYEQYFGPGTRLTVT.